What follows are 10 T cell receptor beta chains derived from one specimen sequenced in a study of long-term antiretroviral therapy in people with HIV (dated by TCRdb to between 2021 and 2023). The immunoSEQ hsTCRB v3.0 assay was used at survey level resolution for TRB variable region sequencing. Here the immuneACCESS table is served through TCRdb, limited to in-frame sequences with V and J called. Missing clones are a known gap in these copies; in checked studies unresolved V genes cover under half, and the rest lacks a known reason. The sample has about 20,000 clones on record, approximately 82% of them singletons. Of the sample, 9.5% to 12% falls within the top ten clones. The sequencing used unsorted PBMCs, collected 2.4 years after starting antiretroviral therapy. These receptors all come from a man in his forties or fifties with HIV.

The V and J genes are TRBV27 and TRBJ2-1; D possibly matches TRBD1 or TRBD2 (5 bases each). This CDR3 has 13 residues. Trimming took 8 bases from V and 7 from J, leaving 15 bases between them. The germline V gene encodes CDR1 MNHEY and CDR2 SMNVEV (reference sequence). The CDR3 loop reads CASRRDQRNEQFF. DNA for the CDR3: TGTGCCAGCCGCCGGGACCAGCGGAATGAGCAGTTCTTC.

The chain uses TRBV7-3 and TRBJ2-7, with 9 bases lining up with TRBD1. The germline gives CDR1 SGHTA, CDR2 FQGTGA. Trimming at V came to 2 bases and at J to 3 bases, leaving 5 bases not matched to a gene. The CDR3 contains 15 residues. The CDR3 DNA reads as TGTGCCAGCAGCTTAGCCGGGACAGGGATCTACGAGCAGTACTTC. Amino acid sequence: CASSLAGTGIYEQYF.

V is TRBV10-2 and J is TRBJ1-5; 10 bases line up with TRBD1. Germline CDR1 and CDR2: WSHSY and SAAADI. The ends lost 0 bases at V and 4 bases at J; junction bases unmatched: 9. This CDR3 contains 18 residues. The CDR3 loop reads CASSESTGGASSNQPQHF. CDR3 sequence (DNA): TGCGCCAGCAGTGAGTCGACAGGGGGCGCGTCTAGTAATCAGCCCCAGCATTTT.

This clone was observed a few times. This chain uses TRBV6-1 with TRBJ2-7; D unclear. Germline loops: CDR1 MNHNS, CDR2 SASEGT. The CDR3 is 13 residues long. V was clipped by 2 bases and J by 5 bases, with 10 bases between them. The CDR3 DNA reads TGTGCCAGCAGTGAACGCCAGTGGAACGAGCAGTACTTC. This codes for CASSERQWNEQYF.

The chain is built from TRBV10-3 and TRBJ2-2; D perhaps matches TRBD2 (5 bases). Germline V lookup: CDR1 ENHRY, CDR2 SYGVKD. The CDR3 spans 14 residues. With 4 bases removed from V and 3 bases from J, the gap between germline ends came to 9 bases. The CDR3 reads CAISGELYTGELFF. CDR3 bases: TGTGCCATCAGTGGGGAGTTGTACACCGGGGAGCTGTTTTTT.

This clone was picked up one time. V gene TRBV7-2 combines with J gene TRBJ2-7; 10 nucleotides match TRBD2. This CDR3 spans 15 amino acids. Germline CDR1 and CDR2: SGHTA and FQGNSA. J was trimmed by 3 bases and V by 2 bases; bases with no gene match: 4. The CDR3 spells CASSLLAGVSYEQYF. The CDR3 DNA reads as TGTGCCAGCAGCTTACTAGCGGGAGTAAGCTACGAGCAGTACTTC.

The chain carries TRBV9 and TRBJ2-4; 11 nucleotides agree with TRBD2. This CDR3 is 17 amino acids long. Germline CDR1 SGDLS, CDR2 YYNGEE. Germline trimming cut 3 bases from V and 5 bases from J; bases unmatched to any gene: 10. The CDR3 region has the DNA TGTGCCAGCAGCGAAACTAGCGGGGGACGGTGGGAAAACATTCAGTACTTC. Its protein product is CASSETSGGRWENIQYF.

The chain joins TRBV9 to TRBJ2-7, with D possibly being TRBD2 (5 bases). Germline V lookup: CDR1 SGDLS, CDR2 YYNGEE. This CDR3 comprises 14 residues. Trimming stripped 0 bases from V and 3 bases from J, with 10 bases between. The CDR3 nucleotides are TGTGCCAGCAGCGTAGCTGTCGGGGACTACGAGCAGTACTTC. This sequence encodes CASSVAVGDYEQYF.

The gene calls are TRBV27 and TRBJ2-7, with 7 bases that match TRBD2. Germline values: CDR1 MNHEY, CDR2 SMNVEV (reference sequence). Germline trimming cut 5 bases from V and 4 bases from J; bases unmatched to any gene: 5. The CDR3 extends over 13 amino acids. CDR3 sequence reads: CASSLAERYEQYF. CDR3 in DNA: TGTGCCAGCAGTCTAGCGGAGCGGTACGAGCAGTACTTC.

This chain links TRBV19 with TRBJ2-5; D tentatively reads TRBD1 or TRBD2 (6 bases each). V was trimmed by 5 bases and J by 5 bases, leaving 18 bases between them. This CDR3 is 15 amino acids long. In germline, CDR1 is LNHDA, CDR2 SQIVND (reference sequence). The CDR3 nucleotides read TGTGCCAGTAGTCCTAGGGCCCGAGGGGGGGAGACCCAGTACTTC. Translating it yields CASSPRARGGETQYF. The full variable domain, rest sourced from reference TRBV19 and TRBJ2-5, is DGGITQSPKYLFRKEGQNVTLSCEQNLNHDAMYWYRQDPGQGLRLIYYSQIVNDFQKGDIAEGYSVSREKKESFPLTVTSAQKNPTAFYLCASSPRARGGETQYFGPGTRLLVL.